Shown below are 3 T cell receptor beta chains from a single sample sequenced in a study of blood T cells in healthy people across ages. A second PCR of roughly 6 to 12 cycles used a sample-barcoded 5' primer and a J-beta primer mix. Using its own MiXCR run on the 5' RACE reads, TCRdb lists one record per CDR3 protein. The sample has 650,000 to 1,000,000 distinct CDR3 sequences, approximately 35% seen once. The source material was blood. The receptor source for this set is a man between 18 and 29 years old in good health.

The chain joins TRBV7-2 to TRBJ2-3, with no clear D. Trimming shortened V by 1 base and J by 8 bases, and 7 bases separated the two germline ends. This CDR3 contains 12 residues. The germline V gene has CDR1 SGHTA and CDR2 FQGNSA. DNA for the CDR3: TGTGCCAGCAGCTTAGACCCGGGTACGCAGTATTTT. It is translated as CASSLDPGTQYF.

This chain links TRBV6-1 with TRBJ2-6, with TRBD1 matching over 8 bases. Trimming removed 6 bases from V and 1 base from J; junction bases left unmatched: 14. Looked up from germline, CDR1 is MNHNS and CDR2 is SASEGT. This CDR3 is 19 amino acids long. The CDR3 sequence is CASRGLDRGLVSGANVLTF. CDR3 nucleotide sequence: TGTGCCAGCAGAGGCCTCGACAGGGGCTTAGTTTCTGGGGCCAACGTCCTGACTTTC.

This clonotype was counted between two and nine times. This chain joins TRBV4-2 and TRBJ2-2; unclear D gene. V lost 0 bases and J 8 bases, leaving 10 bases between the germline ends. The germline V gene encodes CDR1 LGHNA and CDR2 YNFKEQ. The length of the CDR3 is 14 residues. The CDR3 loop reads CASSQDLSGGELFF. CDR3 in DNA: TGTGCCAGCAGCCAAGATTTGTCTGGAGGGGAGCTGTTTTTT.